These T cell receptor beta chains were read from a single sample in a study of T cell repertoires in cytomegalovirus infection. TCRdb called the reads again in MiXCR, with one record for every CDR3 protein. The sample has around 740,000 distinct CDR3 sequences, about 40% seen once. The material sequenced was PBMCs. The receptors come from a human donor in good health (CMV status not recorded). Some clones in this sample may be carry-over from other donors' samples. Both conserved end residues are part of each CDR3.

J gene,V gene,CDR3 protein
TRBJ1-1,TRBV12-3/TRBV12-4,CASSGRQGNTEAFF
TRBJ2-1,TRBV2,CASSRYRTVNSYNEQFF
TRBJ1-5,TRBV5-8,CASSRVDRYSNQPQHF
TRBJ2-1,TRBV12-3/TRBV12-4,CASRLESRVVNEQFF
TRBJ2-5,TRBV25-1,CASSEVRPTGETQYF
TRBJ2-3,TRBV7-7,CASSLLQGALETDTQYF
TRBJ2-1,TRBV19,CASSWTSGRTEQFF
TRBJ2-5,TRBV7-9,CASSLAPGHQETQYF
TRBJ1-6,TRBV20-1,CSATRDRGNSPLHF
TRBJ2-1,TRBV28,CASSLTIYRENEQFF
TRBJ2-7,TRBV6-1,CATREEAYEQYF
TRBJ2-7,TRBV7-8,CASSLVSARTMGSYEQYF
TRBJ2-3,TRBV12-3/TRBV12-4,CASTGRGGTDTQYF
TRBJ2-1,TRBV5-6,CASSLRNGRNEQFF
TRBJ1-5,TRBV18,CASSPMVEKHF
TRBJ2-3,TRBV29-1,CSVRTGSTDTQYF
TRBJ1-3,TRBV28,CASREQGAPGNTIYF
TRBJ2-1,TRBV7-3,CASSLSYRDEQFF
TRBJ2-3,TRBV4-2,CASSPDAGPSTDTQYF
TRBJ1-1,TRBV5-1,CASSLRGLEEAFF
TRBJ2-7,TRBV7-9,CASSLGTAPTF
TRBJ2-3,TRBV27,CASSEIRTSGRTDTQYF
TRBJ2-7,TRBV20-1,CSAWASGNYEQYF
TRBJ2-2,TRBV7-8,CASSLVALAGNTGELFF
TRBJ1-2,TRBV20-1,CSARDLGSYGYTF
TRBJ2-1,TRBV24-1,CATSAGARLPAGYNEQFF
TRBJ2-7,TRBV20-1,CSAAGQVGEQYF
TRBJ1-1,TRBV7-8,CASSLRGMGAEAFF